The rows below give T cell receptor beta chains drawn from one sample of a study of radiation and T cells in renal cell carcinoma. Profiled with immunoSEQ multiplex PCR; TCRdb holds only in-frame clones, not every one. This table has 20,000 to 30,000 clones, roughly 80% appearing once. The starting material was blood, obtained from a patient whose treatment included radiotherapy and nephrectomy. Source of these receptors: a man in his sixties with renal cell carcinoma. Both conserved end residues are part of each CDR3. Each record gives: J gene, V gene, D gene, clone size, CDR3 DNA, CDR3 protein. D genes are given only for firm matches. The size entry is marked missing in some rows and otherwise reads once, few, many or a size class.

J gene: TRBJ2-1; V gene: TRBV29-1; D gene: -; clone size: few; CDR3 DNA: TGCAGCGTTGGTTCAGGGGAGGACAATGAGCAGTTCTTC; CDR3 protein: CSVGSGEDNEQFF
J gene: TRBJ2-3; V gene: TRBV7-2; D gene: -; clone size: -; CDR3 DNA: TGTGCCAGCAGCCGGGACTCCGGGACAGATACGCAGTATTTT; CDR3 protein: CASSRDSGTDTQYF
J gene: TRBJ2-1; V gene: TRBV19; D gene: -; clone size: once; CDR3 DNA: TGTGCCAGTAGTATTTATGGATTACTGACATACGAAATTAGTGGGGAGTACAATGAGCAGTTCTTC; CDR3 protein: CASSIYGLLTYEISGEYNEQFF
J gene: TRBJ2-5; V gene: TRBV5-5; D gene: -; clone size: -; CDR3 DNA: TGTGCCAGCAGCTTGGAGGGGGGTGCCGGGACCCAGTACTTC; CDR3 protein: CASSLEGGAGTQYF
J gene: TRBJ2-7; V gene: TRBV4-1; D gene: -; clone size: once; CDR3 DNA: TGCGCCAGCAGCCAAGCCGGGACACCCTACGAGCAGTACTTC; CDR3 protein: CASSQAGTPYEQYF
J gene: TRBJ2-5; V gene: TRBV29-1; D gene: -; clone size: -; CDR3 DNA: TGCAGCGTTGATCTTTTGAATCAAGAGACCCAGTACTTC; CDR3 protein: CSVDLLNQETQYF
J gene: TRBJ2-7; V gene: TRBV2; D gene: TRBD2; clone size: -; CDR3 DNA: TGTGCCAGCAGTGACCTAGCGGGGCTCTCCTACGAGCAGTACTTC; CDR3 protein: CASSDLAGLSYEQYF
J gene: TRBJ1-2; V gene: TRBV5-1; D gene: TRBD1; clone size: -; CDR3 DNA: TGCGCCAGCAGCGGAGGACAGGCGACAGCTAACTATGGCTACACCTTC; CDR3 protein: CASSGGQATANYGYTF
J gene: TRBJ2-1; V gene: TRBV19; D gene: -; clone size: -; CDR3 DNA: TGTGCCAGTAGTATCTCCCTAGCCTCCTACAATGAGCAGTTCTTC; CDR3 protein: CASSISLASYNEQFF
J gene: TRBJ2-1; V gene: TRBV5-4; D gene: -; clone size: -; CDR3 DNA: TGTGCCAGCAGCGGAACTTACAATGAGCAGTTCTTC; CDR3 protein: CASSGTYNEQFF
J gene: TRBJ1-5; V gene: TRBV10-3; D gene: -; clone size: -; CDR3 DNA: TGTGCCATAGAAACCAGGGTCTGGGGGGGTCAGCCCCAGCATTTT; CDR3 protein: CAIETRVWGGQPQHF
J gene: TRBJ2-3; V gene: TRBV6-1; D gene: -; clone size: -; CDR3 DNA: TGTGCCAGCAGTGAAGCGCTTCGGGGGGCGGATACGCAGTATTTT; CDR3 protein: CASSEALRGADTQYF
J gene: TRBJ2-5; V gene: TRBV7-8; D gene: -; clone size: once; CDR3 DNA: TGTGCCAGCAGCTTCGTACTAGGCAAAATGTACCAAGAGACCCAGTACTTC; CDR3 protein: CASSFVLGKMYQETQYF
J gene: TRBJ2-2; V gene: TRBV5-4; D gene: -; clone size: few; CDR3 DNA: TGTGCCAGCAGCTACCTTAGCGGGGAGCTGTTTTTT; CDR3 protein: CASSYLSGELFF
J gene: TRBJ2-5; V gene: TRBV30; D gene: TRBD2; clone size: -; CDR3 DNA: TGTGCCTGGAGCGGGGGGTACCAAGAGACCCAGTACTTC; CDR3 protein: CAWSGGYQETQYF
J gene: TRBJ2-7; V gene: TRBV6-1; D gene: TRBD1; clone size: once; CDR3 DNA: TGTGCCAGCAGGATGAGGAGAGAGGGGGCATACGAGCAGTACTTC; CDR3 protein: CASRMRREGAYEQYF
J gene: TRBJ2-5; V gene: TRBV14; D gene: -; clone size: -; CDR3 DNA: TGTGCCAGCAGCCAAGTTTTAGGGGCGACATTGTTCCAAGAGACCCAGTACTTC; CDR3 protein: CASSQVLGATLFQETQYF
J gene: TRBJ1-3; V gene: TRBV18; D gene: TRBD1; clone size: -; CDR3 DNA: TGTGCCAGCTCCCAACAGGACAGGACGGGCTTGGCAAACACCATATATTTT; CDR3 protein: CASSQQDRTGLANTIYF
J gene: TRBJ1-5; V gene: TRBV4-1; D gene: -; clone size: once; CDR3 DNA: TGCGCCAGCAGCCAAGGCCTCCAGGCTCTTGGGCCCCAGCATTTT; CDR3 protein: CASSQGLQALGPQHF
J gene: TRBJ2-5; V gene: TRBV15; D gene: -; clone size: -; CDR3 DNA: TGTGCCACCAGCAGTCGGATTACAGAGACCCAGTACTTC; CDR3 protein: CATSSRITETQYF
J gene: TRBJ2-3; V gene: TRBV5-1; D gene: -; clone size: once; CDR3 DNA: TGCGCCAGCAGCCGAAGTCCCCCCACAGATACGCAGTATTTT; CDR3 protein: CASSRSPPTDTQYF
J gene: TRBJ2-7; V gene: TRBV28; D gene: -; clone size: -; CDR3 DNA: TGTGCCAGCAGATCCAGGCGATCCGAGCAGTACTTC; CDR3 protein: CASRSRRSEQYF
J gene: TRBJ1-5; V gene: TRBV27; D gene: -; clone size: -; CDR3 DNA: TGTGCCACCAAATCACGTAGGGAGGGGAATCAGCCCCAGCATTTT; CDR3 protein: CATKSRREGNQPQHF
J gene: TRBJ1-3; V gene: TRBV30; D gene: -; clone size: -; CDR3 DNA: TGTGCCTGGAAAACTCAGGGCCGCGGAAACACCATATATTTT; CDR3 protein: CAWKTQGRGNTIYF
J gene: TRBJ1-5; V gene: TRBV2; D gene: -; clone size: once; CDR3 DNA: TGTGCCAGCAGTGGGGATCGTCAGCCCCAGCATTTT; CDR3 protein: CASSGDRQPQHF
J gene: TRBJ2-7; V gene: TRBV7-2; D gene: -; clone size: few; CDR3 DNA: TGTGCCAGCAGCTTAGCCATAGGGGCTCTCCGCGGGCAGTACTTC; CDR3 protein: CASSLAIGALRGQYF
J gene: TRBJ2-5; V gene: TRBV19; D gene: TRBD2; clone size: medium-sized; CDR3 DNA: TGTGCCAGTTCCCTAGCGGGAGGGCTTGGGGCCCAGTACTTC; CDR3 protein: CASSLAGGLGAQYF
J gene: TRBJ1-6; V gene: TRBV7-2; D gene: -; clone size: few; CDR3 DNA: TGTGCCAGCAGCTTGGCCGGGGCGAATTCACCCCTCCACTTT; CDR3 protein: CASSLAGANSPLHF
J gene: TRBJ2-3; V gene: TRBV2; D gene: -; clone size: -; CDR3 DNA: TGTGCCAGCAGTGAGGTGGCGGGGCCAAGCACAGATACGCAGTATTTT; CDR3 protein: CASSEVAGPSTDTQYF
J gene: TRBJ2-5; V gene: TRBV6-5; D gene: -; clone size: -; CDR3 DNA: TGTGCCAGCAGGCGAACACCGCCCTTTTCAGAGACCCAGTACTTC; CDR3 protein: CASRRTPPFSETQYF
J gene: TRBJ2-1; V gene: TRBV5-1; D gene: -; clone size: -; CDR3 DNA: TGCGCCAGCAGCTTGCAGGGGACGGAGTCCTACAATGAGCAGTTCTTC; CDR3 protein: CASSLQGTESYNEQFF
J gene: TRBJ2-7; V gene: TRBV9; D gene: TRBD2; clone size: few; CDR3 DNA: TGTGCCAGCAGCGAGCGGACTAGCGGGAGAGACGAGCAGTACTTC; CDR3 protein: CASSERTSGRDEQYF
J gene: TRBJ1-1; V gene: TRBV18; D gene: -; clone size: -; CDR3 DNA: TGTGCCAGCTCTAGACAGGACATGAACACTGAAGCTTTCTTT; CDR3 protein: CASSRQDMNTEAFF
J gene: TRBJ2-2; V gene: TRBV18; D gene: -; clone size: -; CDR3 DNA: TGTGCCAGCTCCCCTAGACAGGCGACCAACACCGGGGAGCTGTTTTTT; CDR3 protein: CASSPRQATNTGELFF
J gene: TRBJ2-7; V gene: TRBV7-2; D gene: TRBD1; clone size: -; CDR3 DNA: TGTGCCAGCAGATCGACAGGGGGCTATTCCTACGAGCAGTACTTC; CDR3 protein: CASRSTGGYSYEQYF
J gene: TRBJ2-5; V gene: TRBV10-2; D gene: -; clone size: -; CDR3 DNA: TGCGCCAGCAGTGAGCCGAGGACTGGCTTTCGGCAGACCCAGTACTTC; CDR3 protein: CASSEPRTGFRQTQYF
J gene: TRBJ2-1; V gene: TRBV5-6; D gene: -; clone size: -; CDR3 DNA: TGTGCCAGCAGCTGGGGCTGGACCGAGCAGTTCTTC; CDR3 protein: CASSWGWTEQFF
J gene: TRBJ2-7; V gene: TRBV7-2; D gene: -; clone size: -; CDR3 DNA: TGTGCCAGCAGCGCCGACAGCTACTACGAGCAGTACTTC; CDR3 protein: CASSADSYYEQYF
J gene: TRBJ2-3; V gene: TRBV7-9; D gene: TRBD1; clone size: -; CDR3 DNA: TGTGCCAGCAGCTTAGGGGGACAGGGGAGTTTTGATACGCAGTATTTT; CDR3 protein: CASSLGGQGSFDTQYF
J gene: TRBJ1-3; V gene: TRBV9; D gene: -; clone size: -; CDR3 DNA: TGTGCCAGTTCCGACGCAGGCATAAGGGGAAACACCATATATTTT; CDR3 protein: CASSDAGIRGNTIYF